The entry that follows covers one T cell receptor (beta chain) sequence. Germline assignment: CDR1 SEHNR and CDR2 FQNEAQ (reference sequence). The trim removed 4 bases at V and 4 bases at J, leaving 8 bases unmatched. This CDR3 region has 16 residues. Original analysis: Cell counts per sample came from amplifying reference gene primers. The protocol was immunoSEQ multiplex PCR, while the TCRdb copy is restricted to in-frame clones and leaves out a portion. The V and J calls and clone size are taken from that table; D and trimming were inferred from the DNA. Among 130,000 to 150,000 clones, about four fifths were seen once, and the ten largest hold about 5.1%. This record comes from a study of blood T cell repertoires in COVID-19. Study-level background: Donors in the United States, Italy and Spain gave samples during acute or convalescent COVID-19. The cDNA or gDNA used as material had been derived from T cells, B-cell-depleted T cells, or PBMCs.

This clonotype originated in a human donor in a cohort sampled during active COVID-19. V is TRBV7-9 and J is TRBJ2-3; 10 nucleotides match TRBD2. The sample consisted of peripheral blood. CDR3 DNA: TGTGCCAGCAGCTCCTCTAGCGGGGGCCCGGCAGATACGCAGTATTTT. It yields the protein CASSSSSGGPADTQYF.